These T cell receptor beta chains were read from a single sample in a study of T cells after yellow fever vaccination. TCRdb called the 5' RACE reads again in MiXCR, with one record for every CDR3 protein. This sample has 200,000 to 300,000 distinct CDR3 sequences, with 3.6% found just once. This specimen was PBMCs, taken 15 days after the yellow fever booster vaccination. The source of these receptors is a young man who received the YFV17D yellow fever vaccine. CDR3s include the opening cysteine and the closing phenylalanine or tryptophan. Fields, in order: J gene, V gene, clone size, D gene, CDR3 protein, CDR3 DNA. D genes are given only for firm matches. Not every row has a clone size; where given, it reads once, few, many or a size class.

TRBJ2-7 TRBV5-1 many - CASSLAELPPYERYF TGCGCCAGCAGCTTGGCCGAACTGCCGCCCTACGAGCGGTACTTC
TRBJ2-7 TRBV29-1 many TRBD1 CSVRRTGDYEQYF TGCAGCGTCCGTAGGACAGGGGACTACGAGCAGTACTTC
TRBJ2-3 TRBV6-5 few TRBD2 CASSYLGGAGDTQYF TGTGCCAGCAGTTACTTGGGAGGGGCTGGAGATACGCAGTATTTT
TRBJ1-1 TRBV5-1 many - CASSFPRGSLNTEAFF TGCGCCAGCAGCTTCCCTCGGGGCAGTCTGAACACTGAAGCTTTCTTT
TRBJ1-2 TRBV5-1 few - CASSLGTALTSYGYTF TGCGCCAGCAGCTTGGGTACCGCATTAACTTCTTATGGCTACACCTTC
TRBJ2-2 TRBV7-7 many - CASSPNPANTGELFF TGTGCCAGCAGCCCTAACCCGGCGAACACCGGGGAGCTGTTTTTT
TRBJ1-1 TRBV29-1 many - CSVDKSVSTEAFF TGCAGCGTTGACAAGTCGGTGTCCACTGAAGCTTTCTTT
TRBJ2-5 TRBV7-3 many TRBD2 CASSSTSGGPETQYF TGTGCCAGCAGCTCGACTAGCGGGGGGCCGGAGACCCAGTACTTC
TRBJ2-1 TRBV24-1 many TRBD2 CATSGGGYRNEQFF TGTGCCACCAGTGGCGGGGGGTATAGGAATGAGCAGTTCTTC
TRBJ1-4 TRBV5-1 many TRBD1 CASSLYLGQSKLFF TGCGCCAGCAGCTTGTACCTGGGACAGTCAAAACTGTTTTTT
TRBJ2-3 TRBV5-1 many - CASSLASWATDTQYF TGCGCCAGCAGCTTGGCTAGTTGGGCCACAGATACGCAGTATTTT
TRBJ1-5 TRBV6-2/TRBV6-3 many - CASSHGRLSNQPQHF TGTGCCAGCAGCCACGGACGGCTTAGCAATCAGCCCCAGCATTTT
TRBJ1-2 TRBV4-2 - - CASSQGTSSYGYTF TGTGCCAGCAGCCAGGGCACGAGTTCCTATGGCTACACCTTC
TRBJ1-2 TRBV4-1 few - CASSQESMAVSSSPNYGYTF TGCGCCAGCAGCCAAGAATCAATGGCGGTGAGCTCCAGTCCAAACTATGGCTACACCTTC
TRBJ1-2 TRBV4-2 many - CASSQHTMASNYGYTF TGTGCCAGCAGCCAGCACACTATGGCCTCAAACTATGGCTACACCTTC
TRBJ1-1 TRBV7-9 many - CASRGHLEAFF TGTGCCAGCAGGGGACACCTTGAAGCTTTCTTT
TRBJ1-5 TRBV12-3/TRBV12-4 many - CASRQGTGSGPQHF TGTGCCAGCAGACAGGGAACAGGGTCCGGACCCCAGCATTTT
TRBJ2-5 TRBV12-5 many TRBD1 CASGLGDSTQETQYF TGTGCTAGTGGTTTGGGGGACAGTACCCAAGAGACCCAGTACTTC
TRBJ2-2 TRBV3-1 many - CASSQGVSRYGSLFF TGTGCCAGCAGCCAAGGAGTCTCCCGATACGGTTCGCTGTTTTTT
TRBJ2-2 TRBV20-1 many TRBD1 CSVPGQDFTGELFF TGCAGTGTTCCGGGACAGGATTTCACCGGGGAGCTGTTTTTT
TRBJ2-7 TRBV7-2 many TRBD1 CASGDRLYEQYF TGTGCCAGCGGGGACAGGTTATACGAGCAGTACTTC
TRBJ2-3 TRBV10-3 many - CAASAQGGTTDTQYF TGTGCCGCCAGCGCACAGGGGGGGACCACAGATACGCAGTATTTT
TRBJ1-4 TRBV12-3/TRBV12-4 many TRBD1 CASSPGQGGEKLFF TGTGCCAGCAGCCCGGGACAGGGCGGGGAAAAACTGTTTTTT
TRBJ2-1 TRBV5-4 - TRBD1 CASSGGQDEQFF TGTGCCAGCAGCGGGGGACAGGATGAGCAGTTCTTC
TRBJ2-1 TRBV6-2/TRBV6-3 many - CASSKGTYNEQFF TGTGCCAGCAGTAAAGGTACCTACAATGAGCAGTTCTTC
TRBJ1-2 TRBV15 many TRBD1 CATSREGTGGTTTNYGYTF TGTGCCACCAGCAGAGAGGGGACAGGGGGGACCACGACTAACTATGGCTACACCTTC
TRBJ1-2 TRBV7-9 many - CASSLWESGGGYTF TGTGCCAGCAGCTTATGGGAGTCAGGCGGAGGCTACACCTTC
TRBJ1-2 TRBV27 many - CASSPNGEWYGYTF TGTGCCAGCAGTCCGAACGGGGAATGGTATGGCTACACCTTC
TRBJ1-5 TRBV5-1 many TRBD1 CASIPPGQGRNQPQHF TGCGCCAGCATACCGCCGGGACAGGGAAGAAATCAGCCCCAGCATTTT
TRBJ2-7 TRBV10-3 many TRBD2 CAISESGREGEQYF TGTGCCATCAGTGAGTCAGGCAGGGAGGGTGAGCAGTACTTC
TRBJ2-3 TRBV24-1 few TRBD2 CATSDSVAGMGDTQYF TGTGCCACCAGTGATTCCGTAGCGGGAATGGGAGATACGCAGTATTTT
TRBJ1-4 TRBV7-2 many - CASSSQTGPNEKLFF TGTGCCAGCAGCTCGCAGACAGGTCCTAATGAAAAACTGTTTTTT
TRBJ2-7 TRBV7-6 many TRBD1 CASSLGQGAGEQYF TGTGCCAGCAGCTTAGGACAGGGGGCGGGAGAGCAGTACTTC
TRBJ2-3 TRBV4-1 many TRBD2 CASSKSGGKVTDTQYF TGCGCCAGCAGCAAAAGCGGGGGGAAAGTCACAGATACGCAGTATTTT
TRBJ2-2 TRBV6-2/TRBV6-3 many - CASSYRMRDTGELFF TGTGCCAGCAGTTACAGAATGCGAGACACCGGGGAGCTGTTTTTT
TRBJ2-1 TRBV7-9 many - CASSSPQGWAGYNEQFF TGTGCCAGCAGCTCCCCCCAGGGTTGGGCGGGGTACAATGAGCAGTTCTTC
TRBJ1-5 TRBV5-5 many - CASSLAPRAEEYQPQHF TGTGCCAGCAGCTTGGCCCCCAGGGCTGAAGAGTATCAGCCCCAGCATTTT
TRBJ2-5 TRBV5-1 many - CASSLWGDGETQYF TGCGCCAGCAGCTTATGGGGGGATGGAGAGACCCAGTACTTC
TRBJ1-5 TRBV6-1 many - CASSERFYSNQPQHF TGTGCCAGCAGTGAAAGGTTTTATAGCAATCAGCCCCAGCATTTT